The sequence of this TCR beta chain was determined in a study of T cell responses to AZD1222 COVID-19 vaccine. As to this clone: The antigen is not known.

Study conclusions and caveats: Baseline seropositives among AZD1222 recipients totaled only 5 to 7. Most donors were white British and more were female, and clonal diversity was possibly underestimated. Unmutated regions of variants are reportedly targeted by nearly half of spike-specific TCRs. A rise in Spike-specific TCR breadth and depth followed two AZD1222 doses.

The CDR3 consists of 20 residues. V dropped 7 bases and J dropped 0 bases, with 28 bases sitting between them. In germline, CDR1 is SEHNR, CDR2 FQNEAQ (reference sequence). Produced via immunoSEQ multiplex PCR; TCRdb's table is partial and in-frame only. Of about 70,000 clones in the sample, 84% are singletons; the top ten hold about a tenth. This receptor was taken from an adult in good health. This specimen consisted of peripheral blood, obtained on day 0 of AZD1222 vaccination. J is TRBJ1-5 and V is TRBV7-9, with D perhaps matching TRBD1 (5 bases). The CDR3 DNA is TGTGCCAGCACCTCGAAGTCCCCCAGGGTGAGGCTGTATAGCAATCAGCCCCAGCATTTT. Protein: CASTSKSPRVRLYSNQPQHF.